Sequencing of this T cell receptor beta chain was carried out in a study of blood T cell repertoires in COVID-19. On the study more broadly: The analysed material was cDNA or gDNA that came from T cells, B-cell-depleted T cells, or PBMCs.

Per the study methods: The authors estimated nucleated cell counts from reference gene primer amplification. Sequencing used immunoSEQ multiplex PCR; TCRdb keeps in-frame clones, though not all of them. V, J and clone size are taken as reported in that table, and D and trimming were inferred from the DNA itself. The sample shows about 330,000 clones, 80% to 95% of them seen only once. Individuals drawn from 24 US areas were about 18 to 95 years old. The recovered donors of Cohort 3 showed two negative PCRs, clearance, or symptom resolution. J gave up 4 bases and V 8 bases, and 9 bases lay outside the gene matches. CDR1 is MDHEN, CDR2 SYDVKM, per germline. CDR3 length: 16 amino acids.

The TCR originated in a woman in her thirties who had recovered from COVID-19. The V gene is TRBV28, the J gene TRBJ2-1; 12 positions match TRBD2. The sample taken for sequencing was PBMCs or T cells enriched from blood (not recorded which). The CDR3 spells CASATSGGSQYNEQFF. The CDR3 DNA is TGTGCCAGCGCGACTAGCGGGGGAAGCCAGTACAATGAGCAGTTCTTC.